These 5 T cell receptor beta chains were sequenced from one sample in a study of beta chain features in type 1 diabetes. Study-level points and caveats: Significant though moderate, a shortening of TCRB CDR3s appeared in all four CD4+ subsets of Type 1 diabetes patients.

Their cognate antigens are unknown. As every portion of the isolated RNA was reverse transcribed, the sequencing read expressed TCRB transcripts. Assay used: immunoSEQ multiplex PCR; TCRdb lists only in-frame clones, some missing. The sample yields 640,000 or so clones, 11% to 15% seen once. The sequenced material came from naive CD4+ T cells from blood. The origin of the receptors is a man between 18 and 35 years old with type 1 diabetes.

In this sample, this clone turned up a few times. This CDR3 reads CASSFKRETQYF. The CDR3 coding sequence is TGTGCCAGCAGTTTCAAACGAGAGACCCAGTACTTC. This chain uses TRBV28 with TRBJ2-5; no reliable D call. This CDR3 spans 12 amino acids. Germline assignment: CDR1 MDHEN and CDR2 SYDVKM. The V gene lost 3 bases and the J gene lost 4 bases, with 6 bases spanning the gap.

The chain recombines TRBV18 with TRBJ2-7; 9 bases align to TRBD1. Per germline, CDR1 KGHSH and CDR2 LQKENI. V gave up 5 bases and J gave up 6 bases; unmatched junction bases: 8. This CDR3 spans 14 amino acids. In DNA, the CDR3 is TGTGCCAGCTCAACCCTACAGGGGGCTGGCGAGCAGTACTTC. It specifies CASSTLQGAGEQYF.

This chain connects TRBV5-1 to TRBJ2-7, with D tentatively TRBD1 (6 bases). With 4 bases removed from V and 2 bases from J, the gap between germline ends came to 13 bases. From germline, CDR1 is SGHRS and CDR2 YFSETQ. The CDR3 sequence is 14 residues long. DNA for the CDR3: TGCGCCAGCAGCCGGGACACCCGTACCTACGAGCAGTACTTC. This codes for CASSRDTRTYEQYF.

The chain combines TRBV2 with TRBJ1-2; tentatively, D is TRBD1 (5 bases). CDR1 SNHLY and CDR2 FYNNEI come from the germline V gene. V gave up 6 bases and J gave up 3 bases, with 11 bases separating them. The CDR3 sequence is 13 residues long. CDR3 DNA: TGTGCCAGCAGACGCAGACAGCACTATGGCTACACCTTC. This codes for CASRRRQHYGYTF. Based on the CDR3 plus reference TRBV2 and TRBJ1-2, the full variable domain is EPEVTQTPSHQVTQMGQEVILRCVPISNHLYFYWYRQILGQKVEFLVSFYNNEISEKSEIFDDQFSVERPDGSNFTLKIRSTKLEDSAMYFCASRRRQHYGYTFGSGTRLTVV.

This chain connects TRBV21-1 to TRBJ1-4; the table's D gene call, TRBD1, was not cross checked with the DNA. TRBV21-1 is given as a pseudogene. This CDR3 contains 14 residues. The CDR3: CASSPQKPNEKLFF. CDR3 nucleotides: TGTGCCAGCAGCCCTCAGAAACCCAATGAAAAACTGTTTTTT.